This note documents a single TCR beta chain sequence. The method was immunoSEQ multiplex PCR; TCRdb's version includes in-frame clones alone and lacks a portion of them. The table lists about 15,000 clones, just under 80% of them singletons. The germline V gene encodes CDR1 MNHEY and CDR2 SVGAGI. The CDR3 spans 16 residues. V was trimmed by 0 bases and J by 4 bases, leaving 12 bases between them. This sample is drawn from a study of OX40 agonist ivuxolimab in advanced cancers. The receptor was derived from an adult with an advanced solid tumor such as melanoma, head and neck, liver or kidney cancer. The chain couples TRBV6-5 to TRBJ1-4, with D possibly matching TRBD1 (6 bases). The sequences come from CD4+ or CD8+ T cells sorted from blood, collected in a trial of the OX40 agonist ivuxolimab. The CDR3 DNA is TGTGCCAGCAGTTACTCTGTGGGGGCCAGTAATGAAAAACTGTTTTTT. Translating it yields CASSYSVGASNEKLFF.